This TCR beta chain is from a study of T-cell memory formation after mild COVID-19. The study, taken as a whole, reports: Shrinking CD4+ clones resided mostly in CM and EM, and CD8+ ones in EMRA.

This clonotype was seen more than once but under ten times. The antigen remains undetermined. Deletions cut 2 bases from V and 7 bases from J, with 11 bases between. The germline gives CDR1 DFQATT, CDR2 SNEGSKA (reference sequence). The CDR3 sequence is 12 residues long. One entry per CDR3 protein, called by TCRdb with MiXCR from the 5' RACE reads. The data contain roughly 240,000 distinct CDR3 sequences, about a sixth of them seen just once; the ten biggest clones take up roughly 20%. The sequenced material came from PBMCs or a T cell subset sorted from them (not recorded which). The genes are TRBV20-1 and TRBJ2-5; D is uncertain. The receptor's source is a man aged 18 to 29 who had mild COVID-19 (a few samples of this study predate the infection). Cell type and time point are not known. This CDR3 is CSARKSGRTQYF. CDR3 DNA: TGCAGTGCTAGAAAGTCTGGCCGGACCCAGTACTTC.